A single sample is the source of the 7 T cell receptor beta chains below, sequenced in a study of metastatic and nonmetastatic thyroid tumors. TCRdb re-called clones from the PCR reads using MiXCR. The top ten hold about 32% of the sample, which has roughly 30,000 clones, less than 30% seen once. All patients were untreated before thyroid surgery. Sequencing was done on a sample of blood. The receptors come from a female donor with papillary thyroid cancer or a benign thyroid nodule (not recorded which). Some clones in this sample may be carry-over from other donors' samples.

Many counts were recorded for this clone. The V call is TRBV5-1, the J call TRBJ1-1; D gene ambiguous. Deletions cut 0 bases from V and 1 base from J, with 7 bases between. This CDR3 spans 14 amino acids. The germline V gene has CDR1 SGHRS and CDR2 YFSETQ. CDR3 in DNA: TGCGCCAGCAGCTTGGGGGGAGGGAACACTGAAGCTTTCTTT. As protein: CASSLGGGNTEAFF.

The sample holds a few counts of this clone. V and J are TRBV20-1 and TRBJ2-7; D may match TRBD1 or TRBD2 (6 bases each). V lost 0 bases and J 0 bases, leaving 12 bases between the germline ends. This CDR3 has 15 amino acids. CDR1 and CDR2 (germline): DFQATT, SNEGSKA (reference sequence). Written as DNA, the CDR3 is TGCAGTGCTAGAGATCAGGGGACTTTCTCCTACGAGCAGTACTTC. Translation: CSARDQGTFSYEQYF.

In its sample, this clone was seen many times. The chain employs TRBV24-1 and TRBJ2-1; 11 nucleotides line up with TRBD2. Germline CDR1 and CDR2: KGHDR and SFDVKD. Trimming cost V 4 bases and J 8 bases; bases outside gene matches: 12. The CDR3 loop spans 17 amino acids. The CDR3 coding sequence is TGTGCCACCAGTGACCACACCTCTAGCGGGAGGTGGGATGAGCAGTTCTTC. Protein: CATSDHTSSGRWDEQFF.

The chain recombines TRBV27 with TRBJ2-1; the match to TRBD2 covers 11 bases. The germline CDR1 and CDR2 sequences are MNHEY and SMNVEV (reference sequence). Germline trimming cut 2 bases from V and 6 bases from J; bases unmatched to any gene: 3. The CDR3 has 15 residues. CDR3 residues: CASSLILAGGNEQFF. CDR3 nucleotide sequence: TGTGCCAGCAGTTTAATCCTAGCGGGAGGCAATGAGCAGTTCTTC.

In its sample, this clone was seen a few times. In DNA form, the CDR3 reads TGTGCCAGCCGCGAGGAGGGGGATGTTTGGGTGCAGTACTTC. Protein sequence: CASREEGDVWVQYF. This rearrangement joins TRBV28 to TRBJ2-7; perhaps D is TRBD1 or TRBD2 (6 bases each). The CDR3 totals 14 residues. Germline values: CDR1 MDHEN, CDR2 SYDVKM. V lost 8 bases, J lost 9 bases, and 23 bases lay in between.

There are many counts of this clone. The chain links TRBV4-1 to TRBJ2-1; D gene uncertain. This CDR3 contains 16 residues. The germline CDR1 and CDR2 sequences are MGHRA and YSYEKL. The V gene lost 8 bases and the J gene lost 5 bases, with 22 bases spanning the gap. CDR3 coding DNA: TGCGCCAGCGCAGCCAGCCCCAACGGAGACCACAATGAGCAGTTCTTC. Protein sequence: CASAASPNGDHNEQFF.

V usage is TRBV20-1 and J usage is TRBJ2-7; TRBD2 might be the D (5 bases). The CDR3 loop spans 14 amino acids. CDR1 DFQATT and CDR2 SNEGSKA come from the germline V gene (reference sequence). The V gene lost 0 bases and the J gene lost 5 bases, with 14 bases spanning the gap. The CDR3 sequence is CSAREASLLDEQYF. Written as DNA, the CDR3 is TGCAGTGCTAGAGAGGCTAGCCTCCTGGACGAGCAGTACTTC.